This T cell receptor beta chain was documented in a study of long-term antiretroviral therapy in people with HIV. Study outcomes and limitations: Control repertoires displayed wider CDR3 length ranges than the HIV repertoires. Repertoire dominance by clones expanded before ART was seen at all time points. Possibly under older ART regimens, blood was drawn between the mid-2000s and the late 2010s.

The run of the v3.0 immunoSEQ assay was at survey level. The table came from immunoSEQ multiplex PCR; TCRdb's copy has only in-frame clones and leaves some out. The profile shows approximately 26,000 clones, around 85% of them singletons. Germline V gene data show CDR1 as MNHEY and CDR2 as SVGAGI. V was trimmed by 0 bases and J by 10 bases, leaving 18 bases between them. The CDR3 contains 15 residues. The United States was where all participants with HIV were treated. In regard to this clone: The antigen is undetermined.

The starting material was unsorted PBMCs, obtained 2.3 years after starting antiretroviral therapy. The rearrangement links TRBV6-5 to TRBJ1-1, with a tentative D call TRBD1 (5 bases). This receptor was taken from a man between 35 and 55 years old with HIV. The chain's CDR3 is CASSYSTWGADRAFF. Written as DNA, the CDR3 is TGTGCCAGCAGTTACTCGACGTGGGGCGCCGATCGAGCTTTCTTT.